A selection of T cell receptor beta chains follows, all from one sample in a study of blood T cell repertoires in COVID-19. Repertoires were generated with immunoSEQ multiplex PCR, while TCRdb's copy carries only in-frame clones and drops some. The table shows 55,000 to 70,000 clones, with roughly 87% occurring only once. Sequenced sample: peripheral blood. All receptors come from a woman aged 45 to 65 with COVID-19, enrolled during active disease. Both conserved end residues are part of each CDR3. The D gene is left open where the match is weak. Only some rows state a clone size, as once, few, many or a class for expanded clones.

j_gene	abundance	v_gene	d_gene	CDR3aa	CDR3nt
TRBJ1-5	-	TRBV28	-	CASSCGQYNSNQPQHF	TGTGCCAGCAGTTGCGGACAGTACAATAGCAATCAGCCCCAGCATTTT
TRBJ2-1	-	TRBV19	-	CASRSGPSYNEQFF	TGTGCCAGTAGGAGCGGACCCTCCTACAATGAGCAGTTCTTC
TRBJ2-3	-	TRBV2	TRBD2	CASSGLAGTDTQYF	TGTGCCAGCAGTGGACTAGCGGGGACAGATACGCAGTATTTT
TRBJ2-1	once	TRBV11-3	TRBD2	CASSLVGLAAEQFF	TGTGCCAGCAGCTTAGTGGGACTAGCGGCTGAGCAGTTCTTC
TRBJ2-5	-	TRBV14	TRBD1	CASSSLTGKGETQYF	TGTGCCAGCAGCTCATTGACAGGGAAGGGGGAGACCCAGTACTTC
TRBJ2-5	-	TRBV9	TRBD2	CASSVGASGKETQYF	TGTGCCAGCAGCGTAGGAGCTAGCGGAAAAGAGACCCAGTACTTC
TRBJ2-7	-	TRBV30	-	CAWSEARYEQYF	TGTGCCTGGAGTGAAGCCCGTTACGAGCAGTACTTC
TRBJ2-1	-	TRBV9	-	CASSTPTTRGPAVGYEQFF	TGTGCCAGCAGCACCCCCACGACAAGGGGCCCAGCCGTGGGGTATGAGCAGTTCTTC
TRBJ2-7	-	TRBV3-1/TRBV3-2	-	CASSQGVGDDEQYF	TGTGCCAGCAGCCAAGGGGTAGGAGATGACGAGCAGTACTTC
TRBJ1-4	-	TRBV14	TRBD1	CASSPLRTGGKLFF	TGTGCCAGCAGCCCCCTACGCACAGGGGGAAAACTGTTTTTT
TRBJ2-1	-	TRBV7-3	TRBD1	CASSPQGAIPNEQFF	TGTGCCAGCAGCCCCCAGGGGGCGATTCCCAATGAGCAGTTCTTC
TRBJ2-7	medium-sized	TRBV21-1	-	CASSKVLSRNSSYEQYF	TGTGCCAGCAGCAAGGTGCTCTCACGCAATAGCTCCTACGAGCAGTACTTC
TRBJ2-1	-	TRBV5-6	TRBD1	CASSFRDRGINEQFF	TGTGCCAGCAGCTTTCGGGACAGGGGTATCAATGAGCAGTTCTTC
TRBJ2-7	-	TRBV30	-	CAWAGGGTSYEQYF	TGTGCCTGGGCCGGCGGAGGGACCTCCTACGAGCAGTACTTC
TRBJ2-3	-	TRBV3-1/TRBV3-2	-	CASSQSLSRDTDTQYF	TGTGCCAGCAGCCAATCCCTCTCACGGGATACAGATACGCAGTATTTT
TRBJ2-1	-	TRBV7-3	TRBD2	CARFRSPLAASYNEQFF	TGTGCCAGATTCCGGTCCCCGCTAGCGGCCTCCTACAATGAGCAGTTCTTC
TRBJ2-7	-	TRBV7-9	TRBD2	CASSLSGRTDEQYF	TGTGCCAGCAGCTTAAGCGGGAGGACGGACGAGCAGTACTTC
TRBJ2-1	-	TRBV6-5	TRBD1	CASSPPDRGIHEQFF	TGTGCCAGCAGTCCCCCGGACAGGGGAATACATGAGCAGTTCTTC
TRBJ1-2	once	TRBV5-1	TRBD1	CASSVDRVNYGYTF	TGCGCCAGCAGCGTCGACAGGGTTAACTATGGCTACACCTTC
TRBJ1-4	-	TRBV27	TRBD1	CASSHRDRVNEKLFF	TGTGCCAGCAGCCATCGGGACAGAGTTAATGAAAAACTGTTTTTT
TRBJ2-1	-	TRBV19	-	CASSLDRNNEQFF	TGTGCCAGTAGTCTTGACAGAAACAATGAGCAGTTCTTC
TRBJ2-6	-	TRBV13	-	CASSSYRAPGANVLTF	TGTGCCAGCAGCTCCTACAGGGCTCCTGGGGCCAACGTCCTGACTTTC
TRBJ2-2	-	TRBV5-1	-	CASSLEGVELFF	TGCGCCAGCAGCTTGGAGGGAGTGGAGCTGTTTTTT
TRBJ2-1	-	TRBV6-2/TRBV6-3	-	CASSSFGGHEQFF	TGTGCCAGCAGCTCCTTCGGCGGCCATGAGCAGTTCTTC
TRBJ2-7	-	TRBV28	TRBD2	CASSFPPGGRIEYEQYF	TGTGCCAGCAGTTTTCCCCCCGGCGGGAGGATCGAGTACGAGCAGTACTTC
TRBJ2-3	-	TRBV4-1	-	CASSQPTGRETDTQYF	TGCGCCAGCAGCCAACCGACAGGGCGGGAAACAGATACGCAGTATTTT
TRBJ2-3	-	TRBV6-4	-	CASSDSDSPTDTQYF	TGTGCCAGCAGTGACTCTGACAGTCCCACAGATACGCAGTATTTT
TRBJ1-3	-	TRBV5-1	-	CASSLDDLPGNTIYF	TGCGCCAGCAGCCTTGATGACTTACCTGGAAACACCATATATTTT
TRBJ1-2	-	TRBV28	-	CASSSLGEGSVEGYTF	TGTGCCAGCAGTTCCCTCGGAGAGGGTTCCGTAGAGGGCTACACCTTC
TRBJ1-1	-	TRBV6-6	-	CASSYGGLNTEAFF	TGTGCCAGCAGTTACGGCGGCCTTAACACTGAAGCTTTCTTT
TRBJ1-6	-	TRBV6-5	-	CASSYGLSYYNSPLHF	TGTGCCAGCAGTTACGGTCTCTCCTACTATAATTCACCCCTCCACTTT
TRBJ2-7	-	TRBV10-3	-	CAISELANYSYEQYF	TGTGCCATCAGTGAGCTAGCGAATTACTCCTACGAGCAGTACTTC
TRBJ2-5	-	TRBV28	TRBD1	CASNPGGTGGGETQYF	TGTGCCAGCAACCCCGGAGGGACAGGGGGCGGGGAGACCCAGTACTTC
TRBJ2-7	-	TRBV6-1	TRBD2	CASSEGLAGAYEQYF	TGTGCCAGCAGTGAAGGACTAGCGGGAGCCTACGAGCAGTACTTC
TRBJ2-7	-	TRBV7-6	-	CASSLTAGRMEQYF	TGTGCCAGCAGCTTAACAGCGGGCCGTATGGAGCAGTACTTC
TRBJ2-1	-	TRBV6-4	TRBD2	CASSLLAGASRDEQFF	TGTGCCAGCAGTCTCCTAGCGGGAGCATCTAGGGATGAGCAGTTCTTC
TRBJ2-7	-	TRBV6-2/TRBV6-3	TRBD1	CASSLPGQGIGYEQYF	TGTGCCAGCAGTCTCCCGGGACAGGGTATCGGCTACGAGCAGTACTTC
TRBJ2-3	few	TRBV14	-	CASSPKGLARDTQYF	TGTGCCAGCAGCCCTAAGGGACTCGCTCGGGATACGCAGTATTTT
TRBJ1-6	-	TRBV5-1	-	CASSFLGGSPLHF	TGCGCCAGCAGCTTTCTAGGAGGTTCACCCCTCCACTTT
TRBJ1-4	once	TRBV28	-	CASSLPSTDWDEKLFF	TGTGCCAGCAGTTTACCCTCGACAGACTGGGATGAAAAACTGTTTTTT